A single TCR beta chain is shown here with its context. Its antigen is unknown. The ends were cut back, 3 bases at V and 5 bases at J, with 8 bases in the middle. Germline values: CDR1 MNHNS, CDR2 SASEGT. The CDR3 runs to 13 residues. Peptide-pool stimulation followed by sequencing identified expanded antigen-specific CD4+ clonotypes in the ViraFEST assay. Culture proceeded for nine to ten days, and CD4+ T cells were then isolated. As their vaccination, participants received two doses of either BNT162b2 or mRNA-1273. Researchers reported culturing 2 million to 2.5 million PBMC in each well, adding roughly 10 IU/ml IL-2 and 10 ug/ml peptides. This specimen belongs to a study of vaccination effects on CD4 cells after COVID-19. Whole-study results and caveats: Early post-infection timepoints were absent, and convalescent patients were few.

The method was immunoSEQ multiplex PCR; TCRdb's version includes in-frame clones alone and lacks a portion of them. Of roughly 68,000 clones in the sample, 70% to 85% are singletons; the top ten hold about 1.6%. The chain couples TRBV6-1 to TRBJ1-5; D unresolved. The sample in question was CD4+ T cells from PBMCs cultured with HCoV-229E spike peptides, obtained after COVID-19 vaccination. The TCR comes from a human donor who received a COVID-19 vaccine. The CDR3 coding sequence is TGTGCCAGCAGTGAGGGCTCTTATCAGCCCCAGCATTTT. Its protein product is CASSEGSYQPQHF.